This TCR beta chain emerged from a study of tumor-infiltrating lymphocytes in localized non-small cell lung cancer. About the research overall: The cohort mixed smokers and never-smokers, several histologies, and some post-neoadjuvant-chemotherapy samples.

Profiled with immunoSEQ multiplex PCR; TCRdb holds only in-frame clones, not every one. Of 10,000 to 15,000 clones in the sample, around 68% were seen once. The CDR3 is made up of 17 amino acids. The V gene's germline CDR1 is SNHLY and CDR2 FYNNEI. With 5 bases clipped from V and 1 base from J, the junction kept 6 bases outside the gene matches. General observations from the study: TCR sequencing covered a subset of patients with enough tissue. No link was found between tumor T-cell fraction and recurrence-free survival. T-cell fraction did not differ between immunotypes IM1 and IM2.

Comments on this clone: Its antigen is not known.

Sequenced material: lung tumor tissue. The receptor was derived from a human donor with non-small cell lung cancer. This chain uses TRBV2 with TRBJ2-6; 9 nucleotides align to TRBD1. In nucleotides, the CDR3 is TGTGCCAGCAGTCCCGGACAGGGGCGATCTGGGGCCAACGTCCTGACTTTC. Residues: CASSPGQGRSGANVLTF. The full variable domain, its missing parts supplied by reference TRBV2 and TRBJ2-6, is EPEVTQTPSHQVTQMGQEVILRCVPISNHLYFYWYRQILGQKVEFLVSFYNNEISEKSEIFDDQFSVERPDGSNFTLKIRSTKLEDSAMYFCASSPGQGRSGANVLTFGAGSRLTVL.